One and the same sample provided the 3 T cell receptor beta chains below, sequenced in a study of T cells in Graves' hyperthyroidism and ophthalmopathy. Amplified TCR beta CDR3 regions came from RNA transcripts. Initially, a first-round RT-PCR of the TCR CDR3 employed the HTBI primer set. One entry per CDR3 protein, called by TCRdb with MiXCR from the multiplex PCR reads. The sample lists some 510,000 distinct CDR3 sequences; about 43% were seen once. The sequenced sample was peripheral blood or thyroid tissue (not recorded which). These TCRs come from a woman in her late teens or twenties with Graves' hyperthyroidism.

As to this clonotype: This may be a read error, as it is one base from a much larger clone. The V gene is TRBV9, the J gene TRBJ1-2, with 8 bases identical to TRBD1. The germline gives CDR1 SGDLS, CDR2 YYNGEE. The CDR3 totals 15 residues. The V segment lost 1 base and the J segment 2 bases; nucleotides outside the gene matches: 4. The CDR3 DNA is TGTGCCAGCAGCGTACAGGGACAGGAGAACTATGGCTACACCTTC. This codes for CASSVQGQENYGYTF.

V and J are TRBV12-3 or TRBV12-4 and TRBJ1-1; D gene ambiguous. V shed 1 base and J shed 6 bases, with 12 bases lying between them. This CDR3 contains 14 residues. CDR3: CASSLELDLAEAFF. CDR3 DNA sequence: TGTGCCAGCAGTTTAGAGCTTGATTTGGCTGAAGCTTTCTTT.

The CDR3 DNA sequence: TGTGCCACGACAGGGGTCTATGGCTACACCTTC. Translation: CATTGVYGYTF. The chain links TRBV2 to TRBJ1-2; TRBD1 agrees at 8 bases. The ends lost 10 bases at V and 4 bases at J; junction bases unmatched: 2. CDR3 length equals 11 residues. Germline CDR1 SNHLY, CDR2 FYNNEI. Using reference TRBV2 and TRBJ1-2 for the parts outside the CDR3, the full variable domain is EPEVTQTPSHQVTQMGQEVILRCVPISNHLYFYWYRQILGQKVEFLVSFYNNEISEKSEIFDDQFSVERPDGSNFTLKIRSTKLEDSAMYFCATTGVYGYTFGSGTRLTVV.